Listed here is a single TCR beta chain. Use of 60 Vbeta and 13 Jbeta primers characterized the PCR. The repertoire was sequenced with immunoSEQ multiplex PCR; TCRdb's copy has only in-frame clones and lacks some. This sample has 150,000 to 200,000 clones; more than 75% occur once, and the top ten carry more than 2%. Between the trimmed V and J ends, which lost 0 bases and 6 bases, there was a span of 15 bases. The CDR3 covers 15 residues. Germline V lookup: CDR1 SGHRS, CDR2 YFSETQ. The record originates from a study of cytomegalovirus exposure and HLA in healthy donors. Background on the study: Earlier sequencing of about 179 million T cells yielded around 100 million unique TCR beta sequences.

The chain couples TRBV5-1 to TRBJ1-1, with TRBD1 as a possible D gene (6 bases). Source material: PBMCs. This sequence was found in a man aged 18 to 29 in good health and CMV-seropositive. CDR3: CASSLGGTTRSEAFF. The CDR3 region has the DNA TGCGCCAGCAGCTTGGGGGGGACAACCAGGTCTGAAGCTTTCTTT.